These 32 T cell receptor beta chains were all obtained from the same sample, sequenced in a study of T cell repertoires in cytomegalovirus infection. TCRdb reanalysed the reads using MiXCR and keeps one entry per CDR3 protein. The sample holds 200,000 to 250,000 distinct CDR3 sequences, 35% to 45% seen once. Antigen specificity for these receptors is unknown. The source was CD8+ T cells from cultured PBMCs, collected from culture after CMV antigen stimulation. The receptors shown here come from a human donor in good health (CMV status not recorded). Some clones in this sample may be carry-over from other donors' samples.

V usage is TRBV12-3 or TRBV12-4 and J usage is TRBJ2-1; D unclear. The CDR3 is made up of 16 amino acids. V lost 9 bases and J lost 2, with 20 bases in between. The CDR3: CASLPPSASPYNEQFF. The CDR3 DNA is TGTGCCAGTCTCCCGCCCTCAGCGTCCCCCTACAATGAGCAGTTCTTC.

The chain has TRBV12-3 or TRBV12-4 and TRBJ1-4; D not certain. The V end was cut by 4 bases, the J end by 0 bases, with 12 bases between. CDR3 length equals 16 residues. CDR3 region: CASSSALGATNEKLFF. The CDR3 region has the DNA TGTGCCAGCAGTTCCGCCCTGGGCGCAACTAATGAAAAACTGTTTTTT.

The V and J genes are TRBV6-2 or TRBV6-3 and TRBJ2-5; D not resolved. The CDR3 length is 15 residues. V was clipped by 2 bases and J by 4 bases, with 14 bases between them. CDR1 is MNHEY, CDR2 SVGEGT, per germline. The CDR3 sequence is CASSYVRPDGETQYF. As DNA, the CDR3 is TGTGCCAGCAGTTACGTCAGGCCGGATGGAGAGACCCAGTACTTC.

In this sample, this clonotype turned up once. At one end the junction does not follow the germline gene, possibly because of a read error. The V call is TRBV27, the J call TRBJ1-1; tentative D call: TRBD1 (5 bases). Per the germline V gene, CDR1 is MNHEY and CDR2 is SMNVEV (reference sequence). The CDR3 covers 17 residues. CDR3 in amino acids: CARSYSGGWGPNTEAFF. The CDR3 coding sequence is TGTGCCAGAAGTTACTCCGGGGGTTGGGGACCGAACACGGAAGCTTTCTTT.

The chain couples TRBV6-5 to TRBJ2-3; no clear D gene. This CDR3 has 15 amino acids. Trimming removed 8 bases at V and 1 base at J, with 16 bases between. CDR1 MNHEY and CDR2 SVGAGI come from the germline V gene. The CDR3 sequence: CASDNSPRGTDTQYF. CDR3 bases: TGTGCCAGCGATAACTCGCCCAGAGGCACAGATACGCAGTATTTT.

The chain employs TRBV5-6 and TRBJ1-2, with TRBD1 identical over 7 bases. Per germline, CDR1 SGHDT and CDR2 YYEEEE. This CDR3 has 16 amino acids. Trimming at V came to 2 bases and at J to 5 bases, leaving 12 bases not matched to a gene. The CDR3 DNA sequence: TGTGCCAGCAGCTTCCAATCCGGGACAGCCCTTTATGGCTACACCTTC. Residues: CASSFQSGTALYGYTF.

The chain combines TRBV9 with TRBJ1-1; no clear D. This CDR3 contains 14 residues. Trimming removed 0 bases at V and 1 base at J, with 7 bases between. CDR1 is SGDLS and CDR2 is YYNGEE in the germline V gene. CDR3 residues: CASSVGDGNTEAFF. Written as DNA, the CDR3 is TGTGCCAGCAGCGTAGGTGACGGGAACACTGAAGCTTTCTTT.

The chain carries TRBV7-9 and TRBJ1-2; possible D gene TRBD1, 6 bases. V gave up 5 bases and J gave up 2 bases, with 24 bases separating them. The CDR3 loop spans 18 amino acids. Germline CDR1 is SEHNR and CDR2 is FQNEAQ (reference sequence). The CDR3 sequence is CASSPLKGGRGANYGYTF. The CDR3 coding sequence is TGTGCCAGCAGCCCACTAAAAGGGGGACGAGGGGCCAACTATGGCTACACCTTC.

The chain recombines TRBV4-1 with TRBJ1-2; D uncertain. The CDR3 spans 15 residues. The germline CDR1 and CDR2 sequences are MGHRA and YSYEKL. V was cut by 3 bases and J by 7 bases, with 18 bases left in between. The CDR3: CASSQVPIGGSGYTF. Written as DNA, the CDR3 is TGCGCCAGCAGCCAGGTTCCGATCGGTGGCAGTGGCTACACCTTC.

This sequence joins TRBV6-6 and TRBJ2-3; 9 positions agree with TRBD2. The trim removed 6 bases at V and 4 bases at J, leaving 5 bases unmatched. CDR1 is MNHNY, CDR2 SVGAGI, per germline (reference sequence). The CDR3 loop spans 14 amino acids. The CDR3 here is CASSLLAGSDTQYF. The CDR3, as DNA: TGTGCCAGCAGCCTCCTAGCGGGATCAGATACGCAGTATTTT.

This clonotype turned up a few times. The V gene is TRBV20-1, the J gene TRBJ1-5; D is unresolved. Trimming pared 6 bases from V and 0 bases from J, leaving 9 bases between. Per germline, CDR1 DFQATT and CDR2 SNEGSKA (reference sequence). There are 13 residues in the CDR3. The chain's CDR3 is CSAQDDSNQPQHF. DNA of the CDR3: TGCAGTGCCCAGGATGATAGCAATCAGCCCCAGCATTTT.

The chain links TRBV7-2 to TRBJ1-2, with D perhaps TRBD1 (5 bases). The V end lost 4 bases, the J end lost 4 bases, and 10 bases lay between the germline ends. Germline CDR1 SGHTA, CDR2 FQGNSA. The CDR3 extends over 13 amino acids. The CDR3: CASSSGQFYGYTF. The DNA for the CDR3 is TGTGCCAGCAGCTCCGGACAATTCTATGGCTACACCTTC. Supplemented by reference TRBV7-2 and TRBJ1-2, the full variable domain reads GAGVSQSPSNKVTEKGKDVELRCDPISGHTALYWYRQSLGQGLEFLIYFQGNSAPDKSGLPSDRFSAERTGGSVSTLTIQRTQQEDSAVYLCASSSGQFYGYTFGSGTRLTVV.

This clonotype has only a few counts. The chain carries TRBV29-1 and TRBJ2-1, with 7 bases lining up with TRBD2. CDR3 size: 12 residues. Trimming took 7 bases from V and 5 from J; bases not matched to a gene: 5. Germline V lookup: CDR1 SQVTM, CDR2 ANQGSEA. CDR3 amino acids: CSAPTSNNEQFF. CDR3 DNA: TGCAGCGCGCCGACTAGCAACAATGAGCAGTTCTTC.

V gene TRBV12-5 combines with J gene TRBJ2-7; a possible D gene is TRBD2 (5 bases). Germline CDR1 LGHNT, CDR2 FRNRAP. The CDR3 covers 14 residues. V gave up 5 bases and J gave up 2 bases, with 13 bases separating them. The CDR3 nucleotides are TGTGCTAGTGGTGAGACTACTTTCCCCTACGAGCAGTACTTC. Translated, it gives CASGETTFPYEQYF.

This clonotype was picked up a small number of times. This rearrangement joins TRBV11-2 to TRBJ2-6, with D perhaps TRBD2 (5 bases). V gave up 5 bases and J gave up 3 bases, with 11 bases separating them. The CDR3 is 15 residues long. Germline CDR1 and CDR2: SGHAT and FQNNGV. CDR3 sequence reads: CASSLPGIGANVLTF. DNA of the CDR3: TGTGCCAGCAGCCTACCGGGGATTGGGGCCAACGTCCTGACTTTC.

The CDR3 DNA reads TGTGCCAGCAGCTTCGGACCGCTTTCACCCCTCCACTTT. Amino acid sequence: CASSFGPLSPLHF. The chain is built from TRBV5-4 and TRBJ1-6; D is undetermined. Trimming pared 2 bases from V and 9 bases from J, leaving 9 bases between. Germline CDR1 SGHNT, CDR2 YYREEE (reference sequence). The CDR3 extends over 13 amino acids.

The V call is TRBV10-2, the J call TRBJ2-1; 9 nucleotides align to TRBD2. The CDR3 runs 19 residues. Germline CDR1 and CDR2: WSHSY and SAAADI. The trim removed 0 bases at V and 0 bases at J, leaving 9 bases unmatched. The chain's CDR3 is CASSESWLAGSSSYNEQFF. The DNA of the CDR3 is TGCGCCAGCAGTGAGTCGTGGCTAGCGGGGAGTAGCTCCTACAATGAGCAGTTCTTC.

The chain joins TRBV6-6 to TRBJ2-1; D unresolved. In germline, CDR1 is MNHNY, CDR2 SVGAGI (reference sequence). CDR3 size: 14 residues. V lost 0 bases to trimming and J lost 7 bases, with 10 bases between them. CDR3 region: CASSYSNLGNEQFF. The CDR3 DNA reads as TGTGCCAGCAGTTACTCTAACCTAGGGAATGAGCAGTTCTTC.

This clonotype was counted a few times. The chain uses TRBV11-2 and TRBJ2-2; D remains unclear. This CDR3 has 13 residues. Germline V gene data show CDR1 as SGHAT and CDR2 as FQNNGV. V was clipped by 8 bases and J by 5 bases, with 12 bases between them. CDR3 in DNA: TGTGCCAGCCATGGGCCGTTGACCGGGGAGCTGTTTTTT. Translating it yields CASHGPLTGELFF.

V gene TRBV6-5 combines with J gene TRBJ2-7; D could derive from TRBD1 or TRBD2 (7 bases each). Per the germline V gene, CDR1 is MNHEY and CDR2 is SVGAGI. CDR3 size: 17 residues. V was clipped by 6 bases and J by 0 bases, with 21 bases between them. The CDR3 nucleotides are TGTGCCAGCAGCCCCGCACCGACAGGGAGGGCCTCCTACGAGCAGTACTTC. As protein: CASSPAPTGRASYEQYF.

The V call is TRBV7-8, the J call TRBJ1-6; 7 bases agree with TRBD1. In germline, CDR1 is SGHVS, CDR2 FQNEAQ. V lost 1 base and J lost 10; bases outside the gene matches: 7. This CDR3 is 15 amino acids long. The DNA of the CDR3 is TGTGCCAGCAGCTTAGAGCCAGGGGGAGGCTCACCCCTCCACTTT. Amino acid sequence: CASSLEPGGGSPLHF.

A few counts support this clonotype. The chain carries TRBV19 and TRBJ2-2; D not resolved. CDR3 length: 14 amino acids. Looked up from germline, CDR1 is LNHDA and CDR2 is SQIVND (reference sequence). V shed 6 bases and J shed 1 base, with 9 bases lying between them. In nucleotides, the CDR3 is TGTGCCAGTAGGAAGCGATGGAACACCGGGGAGCTGTTTTTT. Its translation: CASRKRWNTGELFF.

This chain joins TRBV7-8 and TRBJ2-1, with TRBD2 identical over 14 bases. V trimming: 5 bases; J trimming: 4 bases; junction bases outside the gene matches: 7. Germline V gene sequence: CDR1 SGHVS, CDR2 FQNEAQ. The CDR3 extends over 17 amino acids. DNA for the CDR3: TGTGCCAGCAGCCTCGGACTAGCGGGGGGCCTGTACAATGAGCAGTTCTTC. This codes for CASSLGLAGGLYNEQFF.

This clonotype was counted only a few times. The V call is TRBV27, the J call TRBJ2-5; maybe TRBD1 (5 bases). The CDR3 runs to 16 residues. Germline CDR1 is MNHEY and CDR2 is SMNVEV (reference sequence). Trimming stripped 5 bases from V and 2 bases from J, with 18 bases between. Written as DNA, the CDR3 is TGTGCCAGCAGTGCTGCTCAGGACATTAGACAAGAGACCCAGTACTTC. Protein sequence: CASSAAQDIRQETQYF.

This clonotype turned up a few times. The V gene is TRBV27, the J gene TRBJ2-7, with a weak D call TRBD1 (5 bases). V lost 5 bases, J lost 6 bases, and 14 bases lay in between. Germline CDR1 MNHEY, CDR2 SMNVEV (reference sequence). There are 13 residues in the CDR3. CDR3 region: CASSQGALSEQYF. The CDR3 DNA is TGTGCCAGCAGTCAGGGCGCTCTTAGCGAGCAGTACTTC.

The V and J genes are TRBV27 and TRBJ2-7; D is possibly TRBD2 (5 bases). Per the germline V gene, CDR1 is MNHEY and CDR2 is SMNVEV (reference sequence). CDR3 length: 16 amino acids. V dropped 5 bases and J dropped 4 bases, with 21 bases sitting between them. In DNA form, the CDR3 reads TGTGCCAGCAGTCATTGGACGGGATCCCCCCCTTACGAGCAGTACTTC. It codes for CASSHWTGSPPYEQYF.

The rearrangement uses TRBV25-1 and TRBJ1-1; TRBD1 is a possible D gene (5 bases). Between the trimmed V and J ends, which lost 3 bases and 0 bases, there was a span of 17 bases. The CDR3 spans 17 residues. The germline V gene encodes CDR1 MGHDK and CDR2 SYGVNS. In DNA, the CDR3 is TGTGCCAGCAGTGAGTTTCCAGGGACTGCCATGAACACTGAAGCTTTCTTT. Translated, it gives CASSEFPGTAMNTEAFF.

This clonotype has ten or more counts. The CDR3 sequence is CASSFEPDRASETQYF. DNA of the CDR3: TGCGCCAGCAGTTTTGAACCCGACAGGGCATCGGAGACCCAGTACTTC. The V and J genes are TRBV5-1 and TRBJ2-5; 7 nucleotides align to TRBD1. J lost 5 bases, V lost 5 bases, and 15 bases had no gene match. CDR1 is SGHRS, CDR2 YFSETQ, per germline. The CDR3 spans 16 residues.

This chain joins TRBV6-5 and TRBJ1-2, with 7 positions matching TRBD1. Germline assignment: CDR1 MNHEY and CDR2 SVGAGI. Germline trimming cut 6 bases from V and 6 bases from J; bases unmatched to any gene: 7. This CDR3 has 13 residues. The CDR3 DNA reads TGTGCCAGCAGCCGGACAGGAGGGGATGGCTACACCTTC. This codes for CASSRTGGDGYTF.

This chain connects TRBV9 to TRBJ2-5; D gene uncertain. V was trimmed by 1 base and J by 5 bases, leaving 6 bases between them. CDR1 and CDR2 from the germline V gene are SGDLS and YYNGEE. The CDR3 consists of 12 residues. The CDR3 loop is CASSVSGETQYF. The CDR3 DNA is TGTGCCAGCAGCGTATCGGGTGAGACCCAGTACTTC.

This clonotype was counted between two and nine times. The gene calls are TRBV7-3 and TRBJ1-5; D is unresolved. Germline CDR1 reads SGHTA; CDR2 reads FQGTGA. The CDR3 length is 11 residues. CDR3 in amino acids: CVLKMGQPQHF. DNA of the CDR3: TGTGTTCTAAAGATGGGTCAGCCCCAGCATTTT.

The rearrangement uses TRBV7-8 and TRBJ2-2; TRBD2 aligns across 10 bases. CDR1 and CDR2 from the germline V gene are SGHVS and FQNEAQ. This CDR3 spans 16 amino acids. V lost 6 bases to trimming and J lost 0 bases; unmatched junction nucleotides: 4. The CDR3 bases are TGTGCCAGCAGTCTAGCGGGAGAGGCGAACACCGGGGAGCTGTTTTTT. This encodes CASSLAGEANTGELFF.